This T cell receptor (beta chain) was sequenced for a study of shared T cell receptors in the human thymus. The ends lost 6 bases at V and 5 bases at J; junction bases unmatched: 6. From germline, CDR1 is WSHSY and CDR2 SAAADI. There are 16 residues in the CDR3. Assay used: immunoSEQ multiplex PCR; TCRdb lists only in-frame clones, some missing. The sample includes hundreds of thousands of clones, approximately 95% seen only once; the top ten take about 0.02%. Sequencing was carried out using thymocytes. The receptor was derived from a human donor. The chain recombines TRBV10-2 with TRBJ2-1; 14 bases align to TRBD2. The CDR3 is CASRLGLAGGDNEQFF. The CDR3 DNA reads TGCGCCAGCAGATTAGGACTAGCGGGAGGTGACAATGAGCAGTTCTTC.